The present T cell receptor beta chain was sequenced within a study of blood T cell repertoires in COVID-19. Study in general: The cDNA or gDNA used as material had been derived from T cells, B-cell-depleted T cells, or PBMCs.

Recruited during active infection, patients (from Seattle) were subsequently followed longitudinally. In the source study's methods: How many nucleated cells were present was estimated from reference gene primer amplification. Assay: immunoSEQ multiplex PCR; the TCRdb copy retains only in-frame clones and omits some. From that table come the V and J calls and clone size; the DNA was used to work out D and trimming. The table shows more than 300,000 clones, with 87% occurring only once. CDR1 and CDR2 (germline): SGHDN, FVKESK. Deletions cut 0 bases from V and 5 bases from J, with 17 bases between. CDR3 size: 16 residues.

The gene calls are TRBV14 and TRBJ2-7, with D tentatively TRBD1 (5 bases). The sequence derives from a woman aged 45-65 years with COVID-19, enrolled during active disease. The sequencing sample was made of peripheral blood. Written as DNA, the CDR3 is TGTGCCAGCAGCCAAGATAGATTGGGCAGGGTCCACGAGCAGTACTTC. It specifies CASSQDRLGRVHEQYF. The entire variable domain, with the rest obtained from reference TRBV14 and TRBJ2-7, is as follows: EAGVTQFPSHSVIEKGQTVTLRCDPISGHDNLYWYRRVMGKEIKFLLHFVKESKQDESGMPNNRFLAERTGGTYSTLKVQPAELEDSGVYFCASSQDRLGRVHEQYFGPGTRLTVT.